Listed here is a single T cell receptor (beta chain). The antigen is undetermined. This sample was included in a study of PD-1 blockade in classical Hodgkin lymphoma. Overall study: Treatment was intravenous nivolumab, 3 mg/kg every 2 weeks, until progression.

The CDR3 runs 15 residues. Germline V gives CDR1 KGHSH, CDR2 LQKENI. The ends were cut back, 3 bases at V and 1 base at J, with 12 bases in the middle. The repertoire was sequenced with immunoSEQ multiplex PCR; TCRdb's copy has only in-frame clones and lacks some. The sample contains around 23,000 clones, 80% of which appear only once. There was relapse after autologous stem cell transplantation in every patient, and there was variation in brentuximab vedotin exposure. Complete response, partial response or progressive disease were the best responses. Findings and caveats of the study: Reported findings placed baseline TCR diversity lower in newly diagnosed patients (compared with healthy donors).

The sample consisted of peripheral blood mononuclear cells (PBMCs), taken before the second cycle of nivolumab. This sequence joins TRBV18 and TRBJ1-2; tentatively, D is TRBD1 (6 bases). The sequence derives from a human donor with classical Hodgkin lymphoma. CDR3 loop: CASSPLDRHNYGYTF. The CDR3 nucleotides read TGTGCCAGCTCACCTTTGGACAGACATAACTATGGCTACACCTTC.